Listed below are T cell receptor beta chains from one sample, sequenced in a study of T and B cells in COVID-19 patients. In TCRdb, the multiplex PCR reads were re-called with MiXCR into one record per CDR3 protein. The data contain around 21,000 distinct CDR3 sequences, roughly 29% of them singletons. Sequences were obtained from blood. These receptors originate from a human donor who had recovered from COVID-19. The conserved cysteine and the conserved F or W are not part of the CDR3 here. Clone sizes are given selectively: once, few, many, or a class where the clone is expanded.

V gene: TRBV5-6; J gene: TRBJ2-7; clone size: many; CDR3 protein: ASSRGGHEQY
V gene: TRBV24-1; J gene: TRBJ1-4; clone size: .; CDR3 protein: ATREDKSNVDEKLF
V gene: TRBV10-3; J gene: TRBJ1-2; clone size: .; CDR3 protein: AIKAQGTNYGYT
V gene: TRBV12-3/TRBV12-4; J gene: TRBJ2-1; clone size: .; CDR3 protein: ASSGRRGRSNEQF
V gene: TRBV7-6; J gene: TRBJ2-3; clone size: few; CDR3 protein: ASSLEGGASTDTQY
V gene: TRBV27; J gene: TRBJ2-3; clone size: few; CDR3 protein: ASSPGFITDTQY
V gene: TRBV6-6; J gene: TRBJ1-2; clone size: .; CDR3 protein: ASRTGFDYGYT
V gene: TRBV18; J gene: TRBJ2-1; clone size: .; CDR3 protein: ASSLGQAIYNEQF
V gene: TRBV12-5; J gene: TRBJ1-6; clone size: few; CDR3 protein: ASASRDRSSYNSPLH
V gene: TRBV20-1; J gene: TRBJ2-7; clone size: few; CDR3 protein: SGSSSYEQY
V gene: TRBV11-3; J gene: TRBJ2-7; clone size: .; CDR3 protein: ASSLGTGPYEQY
V gene: TRBV6-5; J gene: TRBJ2-2; clone size: medium-sized; CDR3 protein: ASSPEPSSNTGELF
V gene: TRBV27; J gene: TRBJ1-5; clone size: .; CDR3 protein: ASSSADRGRNQPQH
V gene: TRBV29-1; J gene: TRBJ2-1; clone size: medium-sized; CDR3 protein: SVGSADNEQF
V gene: TRBV10-3; J gene: TRBJ1-4; clone size: .; CDR3 protein: AISRTGENEKLF
V gene: TRBV12-3/TRBV12-4; J gene: TRBJ2-1; clone size: many; CDR3 protein: ASSLADVGTPEQF
V gene: TRBV6-5; J gene: TRBJ2-3; clone size: many; CDR3 protein: ASRAGLAGGLGDTQY
V gene: TRBV11-3; J gene: TRBJ2-7; clone size: .; CDR3 protein: ASSLQSLWEQY
V gene: TRBV18; J gene: TRBJ1-2; clone size: .; CDR3 protein: ASSPTRTGDVRGYT
V gene: TRBV28; J gene: TRBJ2-3; clone size: .; CDR3 protein: ASSLVGQGKTDTQY
V gene: TRBV28; J gene: TRBJ2-7; clone size: few; CDR3 protein: ASSLVWEQY
V gene: TRBV29-1; J gene: TRBJ2-6; clone size: medium-sized; CDR3 protein: SVERDINSGANVLT
V gene: TRBV5-1; J gene: TRBJ2-1; clone size: many; CDR3 protein: ASSFGTGLNEQF
V gene: TRBV15; J gene: TRBJ2-3; clone size: many; CDR3 protein: ATSSDAGGFHTDTQY
V gene: TRBV20-1; J gene: TRBJ2-7; clone size: .; CDR3 protein: SASLQENLWY
V gene: TRBV19; J gene: TRBJ2-3; clone size: medium-sized; CDR3 protein: ASSIYGSPDTQY
V gene: TRBV18; J gene: TRBJ2-3; clone size: few; CDR3 protein: ASSQAPRGRTDTQY
V gene: TRBV6-1; J gene: TRBJ1-1; clone size: .; CDR3 protein: ASSEAGLTEAF
V gene: TRBV18; J gene: TRBJ2-1; clone size: medium-sized; CDR3 protein: ASSPLPGQGRDEQF
V gene: TRBV27; J gene: TRBJ1-4; clone size: .; CDR3 protein: ASSSLGQWEKLF
V gene: TRBV19; J gene: TRBJ2-3; clone size: medium-sized; CDR3 protein: ASSIIRTVTEEQY
V gene: TRBV30; J gene: TRBJ2-7; clone size: .; CDR3 protein: AWSVRGGSYEQY